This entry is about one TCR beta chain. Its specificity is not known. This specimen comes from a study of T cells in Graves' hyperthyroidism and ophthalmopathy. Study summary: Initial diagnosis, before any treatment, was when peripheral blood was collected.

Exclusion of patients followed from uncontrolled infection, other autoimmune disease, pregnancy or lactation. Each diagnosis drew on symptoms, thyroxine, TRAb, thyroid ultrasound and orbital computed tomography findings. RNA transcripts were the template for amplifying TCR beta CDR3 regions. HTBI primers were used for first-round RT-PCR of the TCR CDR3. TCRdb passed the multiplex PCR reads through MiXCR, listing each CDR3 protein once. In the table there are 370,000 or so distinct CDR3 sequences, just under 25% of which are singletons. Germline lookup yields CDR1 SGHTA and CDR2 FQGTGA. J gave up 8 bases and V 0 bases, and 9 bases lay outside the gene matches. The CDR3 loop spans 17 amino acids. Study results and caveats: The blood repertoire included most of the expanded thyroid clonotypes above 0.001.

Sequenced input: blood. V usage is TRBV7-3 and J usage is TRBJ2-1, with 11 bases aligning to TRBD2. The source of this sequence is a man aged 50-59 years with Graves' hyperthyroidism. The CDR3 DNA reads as TGTGCCAGCAGCTTAACGTTTACTAGCGGGAGTTCCGATGAGCAGTTCTTC. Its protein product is CASSLTFTSGSSDEQFF. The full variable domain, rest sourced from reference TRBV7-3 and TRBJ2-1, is GAGVSQTPSNKVTEKGKYVELRCDPISGHTALYWYRQSLGQGPEFLIYFQGTGAADDSGLPNDRFFAVRPEGSVSTLKIQRTERGDSAVYLCASSLTFTSGSSDEQFFGPGTRLTVL.